A single sample gave rise to the 32 T cell receptor beta chains below, sequenced in a study of T-cell reconstitution after alpha-beta-depleted transplantation in children. Molecular barcoding with unique molecular identifiers was used for the TCRbeta library. Via MiXCR, TCRdb re-called the PCR reads, giving one row per CDR3 protein. This table holds about 600,000 distinct CDR3 sequences, about an eighth found once. Source: PBMCs, mostly from graft donor cells, taken 360 days after TCRalphabeta/CD19-depleted stem cell transplant. The receptors shown here come from a male patient aged 5 to 17 who had a stem cell transplant for acute myeloid leukemia, so the T cells may come from the graft donor.

This clonotype has a handful of counts. One end of the junction is discordant with germline, which a read error may explain. The V call is TRBV4-3, the J call TRBJ2-3; D remains ambiguous. This CDR3 is built from 13 residues. The germline V gene has CDR1 LGHNA and CDR2 YSLEER. Written as DNA, the CDR3 is TGCGCCAGCAGCCAACCTGGGTGGGATACGCGGTATTTT. Its protein is CASSQPGWDTRYF.

The chain employs TRBV5-1 and TRBJ2-2, with TRBD2 matching 11 bases. The CDR3 is made up of 16 amino acids. The ends lost 8 bases at V and 3 bases at J; junction bases unmatched: 9. CDR1 and CDR2 from the germline V gene are SGHRS and YFSETQ. CDR3 sequence: CASRPGLAEYTGELFF. In DNA, the CDR3 is TGCGCCAGTCGACCGGGACTAGCGGAGTACACCGGGGAGCTGTTTTTT. The full variable domain, in which reference TRBV5-1 and TRBJ2-2 provide the parts outside the CDR3, is KAGVTQTPRYLIKTRGQQVTLSCSPISGHRSVSWYQQTPGQGLQFLFEYFSETQRNKGNFPGRFSGRQFSNSRSEMNVSTLELGDSALYLCASRPGLAEYTGELFFGEGSRLTVL.

This clonotype was recorded many times. In DNA form, the CDR3 reads TGCGCCAGCAGCTTGATCAGGGGGTTTGGCTACACCTTC. Amino acid sequence: CASSLIRGFGYTF. The chain joins TRBV5-1 to TRBJ1-2; 7 bases match TRBD1. Germline V gene sequence: CDR1 SGHRS, CDR2 YFSETQ. The junction had 4 bases not matched to a gene; V was cut back by 1 base and J by 7 bases. This CDR3 has 13 residues.

This clonotype was seen a few times. The chain has TRBV7-2 and TRBJ2-1; a possible D gene is TRBD2 (5 bases). The V end lost 2 bases, the J end lost 8 bases, and 10 bases lay between the germline ends. Germline V CDR1 and CDR2: SGHTA, FQGNSA. CDR3 length: 13 residues. The DNA of the CDR3 is TGTGCCAGCAGCTTACGGAGGATCGATGAGCAGTTCTTC. It specifies CASSLRRIDEQFF.

This clonotype was found many times. This chain uses TRBV4-2 with TRBJ2-7, with 8 bases that match TRBD2. The trim removed 0 bases at V and 2 bases at J, leaving 6 bases unmatched. This CDR3 spans 16 amino acids. The germline CDR1 and CDR2 sequences are LGHNA and YNFKEQ. CDR3 amino acids: CASSQDLGLAAYEQYF. The CDR3 region has the DNA TGTGCCAGCAGCCAAGATCTTGGACTAGCCGCCTACGAGCAGTACTTC.

Many counts were recorded for this clonotype. The CDR3 sequence: CAWTIAGWGTGELFF. The CDR3 region has the DNA TGTGCCTGGACAATAGCGGGCTGGGGGACCGGGGAGCTGTTTTTT. The chain couples TRBV30 to TRBJ2-2; 7 bases match TRBD2. The CDR3 covers 15 residues. V was clipped by 4 bases and J by 5 bases; unmatched bases: 10. Germline CDR1 and CDR2: GTSNPN and SVGIG (reference sequence).

The chain links TRBV6-5 to TRBJ2-1; 7 bases line up with TRBD1. Germline V gene data show CDR1 as MNHEY and CDR2 as SVGAGI. CDR3 length: 16 residues. Unmatched junction bases numbered 14, after V lost 2 bases and J lost 10 bases. The CDR3 nucleotides are TGTGCCAGCAGTTACCCGTGGACAGATCTACAGGGGGAGCAGTTCTTC. It encodes CASSYPWTDLQGEQFF.

CDR3 loop: CSATRLAGVLNEQFF. CDR3 coding DNA: TGCAGTGCTACTAGACTAGCGGGAGTTCTCAATGAGCAGTTCTTC. This rearrangement joins TRBV20-1 to TRBJ2-1, with 12 bases identical to TRBD2. Germline V gene lookup returns CDR1 DFQATT and CDR2 SNEGSKA (reference sequence). The CDR3 has 15 residues. V trimming: 4 bases; J trimming: 6 bases; junction bases outside the gene matches: 7.

The chain has TRBV7-9 and TRBJ2-5, with 9 positions matching TRBD2. CDR3 size: 16 residues. Germline CDR1 and CDR2: SEHNR and FQNEAQ (reference sequence). The ends lost 1 base at V and 1 base at J; junction bases unmatched: 4. In DNA form, the CDR3 reads TGTGCCAGCAGCTTAGAACCTAGCGGGACCCAAGAGACCCAGTACTTC. Translation gives CASSLEPSGTQETQYF.

V is TRBV29-1 and J is TRBJ2-1, with 7 bases aligning to TRBD2. V was pared by 5 bases and J by 4 bases, with 5 bases of the junction left unmatched. Germline lookup yields CDR1 SQVTM and CDR2 ANQGSEA. The CDR3 length is 13 residues. For the CDR3, the DNA is TGCAGCGTTTCAATGCGGGGGTACAATGAGCAGTTCTTC. Translated, it gives CSVSMRGYNEQFF.

This clonotype was counted ten times or more. The V and J genes are TRBV24-1 and TRBJ2-2; TRBD2 matches at 7 bases. Trimming removed 1 base from V and 6 bases from J; junction bases left unmatched: 10. CDR3 length: 17 residues. Per germline, CDR1 KGHDR and CDR2 SFDVKD. This chain's CDR3 is CATSDFSTSSGAGELFF. The CDR3 DNA is TGTGCCACCAGTGATTTTTCGACTAGCAGTGGGGCCGGGGAGCTGTTTTTT.

This clonotype was picked up many times. The chain is built from TRBV7-3 and TRBJ2-1; 11 nucleotides match TRBD2. This CDR3 comprises 16 residues. The V and J ends lost 8 bases and 0 bases, in that order; junction bases with no gene match: 6. Germline values: CDR1 SGHTA, CDR2 FQGTGA. This CDR3 reads CASRLAGPPSYNEQFF. DNA of the CDR3: TGTGCCAGCCGACTAGCGGGACCACCCTCCTACAATGAGCAGTTCTTC.

V is TRBV20-1 and J is TRBJ2-5; possible D gene TRBD1, 5 bases. The CDR3 contains 12 residues. Germline CDR1 reads DFQATT; CDR2 reads SNEGSKA (reference sequence). Trimming took off 4 bases at V and 2 bases at J, with 8 bases between the two ends. The CDR3 region is CSAKGPQETQYF. In nucleotides, the CDR3 is TGCAGTGCTAAGGGGCCACAAGAGACCCAGTACTTC.

V gene TRBV11-1 combines with J gene TRBJ2-2; no clear D gene. The CDR3 spans 15 residues. CDR1 and CDR2 (germline): SGHAT, FQDESV (reference sequence). V gave up 5 bases and J gave up 6 bases, with 16 bases separating them. The CDR3 sequence is CASSHGFSYPGELFF. As DNA, the CDR3 is TGTGCCAGCAGCCACGGTTTCAGTTATCCCGGGGAGCTGTTTTTT. Drawing the rest from reference TRBV11-1 and TRBJ2-2, the complete variable domain is EAEVAQSPRYKITEKSQAVAFWCDPISGHATLYWYRQILGQGPELLVQFQDESVVDDSQLPKDRFSAERLKGVDSTLKIQPAELGDSAMYLCASSHGFSYPGELFFGEGSRLTVL.

This clonotype was seen only a few times. CDR3 region: CASTSGSTYEQYF. Here the CDR3 DNA reads TGTGCCAGCACCTCGGGATCGACCTACGAGCAGTACTTC. The gene calls are TRBV12-3 or TRBV12-4 and TRBJ2-7; the D gene is possibly TRBD2 (5 bases). The CDR3 runs 13 residues. V was cut by 7 bases and J by 2 bases, with 12 bases left in between.

This clonotype was observed many times. The rearrangement uses TRBV15 and TRBJ2-3, with TRBD2 matching over 7 bases. The CDR3 has 16 amino acids. The germline V gene encodes CDR1 LNHNV and CDR2 YYDKDF (reference sequence). V trimming: 1 base; J trimming: 0 bases; junction bases outside the gene matches: 4. This CDR3 is CATSRGDSGSTDTQYF. The DNA of the CDR3 is TGTGCCACCAGCAGAGGTGATAGCGGGAGCACAGATACGCAGTATTTT.

The chain is built from TRBV7-9 and TRBJ2-1; D is undetermined. The CDR3 extends over 12 amino acids. The V end lost 7 bases, the J end lost 10 bases, and 14 bases lay between the germline ends. CDR1 and CDR2 from the germline V gene are SEHNR and FQNEAQ (reference sequence). The CDR3 coding sequence is TGTGCCAGCATCACTCGGGTTGGGGAGCAGTTCTTC. This gives the protein CASITRVGEQFF.

This clonotype was counted at least ten times. The chain carries TRBV20-1 and TRBJ2-2; D is ambiguous. Trimming took 0 bases from V and 6 from J, leaving 11 bases between them. Germline V CDR1 and CDR2: DFQATT, SNEGSKA (reference sequence). The CDR3 sequence is 14 residues long. This CDR3 is CSARDQVGSGELFF. CDR3 nucleotide sequence: TGCAGTGCTAGAGACCAAGTAGGGTCCGGGGAGCTGTTTTTT.

J is TRBJ2-7 and V is TRBV14; D is perhaps TRBD2 (5 bases). The CDR3 length is 13 residues. Germline values: CDR1 SGHDN, CDR2 FVKESK. V lost 4 bases and J lost 5, with 12 bases in between. The CDR3 reads CASSPLAVHEQYF. In nucleotides, the CDR3 is TGTGCCAGCAGCCCTCTAGCCGTCCACGAGCAGTACTTC.

CDR3 DNA: TGTGCCGTTGCGGAGCTCTATGGCTACACCTTC. Its protein is CAVAELYGYTF. The chain recombines TRBV28 with TRBJ1-2; no definite D call. Germline-derived CDR1 and CDR2 are MDHEN and SYDVKM. This CDR3 contains 11 residues. V dropped 11 bases and J dropped 4 bases, with 11 bases sitting between them.

This clonotype was seen a handful of times. The rearrangement links TRBV3-1 to TRBJ2-2; D remains unclear. The CDR3 contains 15 residues. From germline, CDR1 is LGHDT and CDR2 YNNKEL (reference sequence). V was clipped by 2 bases and J by 2 bases, with 9 bases between them. The CDR3 loop reads CASSQNPGNTGELFF. The CDR3 DNA sequence: TGTGCCAGCAGCCAAAATCCAGGAAACACCGGGGAGCTGTTTTTT.

This clonotype appeared a few times. The rearrangement links TRBV12-3 or TRBV12-4 to TRBJ1-6; no reliable D call. Trimming shortened V by 8 bases and J by 4 bases, and 9 bases separated the two germline ends. CDR3 length equals 13 residues. The DNA of the CDR3 is TGTGCCAGCGCCCAGGTTTATAATTCACCCCTCCACTTT. It is translated as CASAQVYNSPLHF.

This clonotype was observed at least ten times. V usage is TRBV28 and J usage is TRBJ2-7; 7 bases are a match to TRBD2. CDR1 and CDR2 (germline): MDHEN, SYDVKM. The J segment lost 5 bases and the V segment lost 10 bases, leaving 17 bases of the junction unmatched. There are 15 residues in the CDR3. CDR3 sequence reads: CATRVLRGVSHEQYF. The CDR3 nucleotides are TGTGCCACCCGGGTCCTTCGGGGGGTTTCCCACGAGCAGTACTTC.

This clonotype was seen more than once but under ten times. The rearrangement links TRBV7-3 to TRBJ2-2; either TRBD1 or TRBD2 may fit D (5 bases each). This CDR3 is built from 15 residues. The V and J ends lost 1 base and 6 bases respectively, with 12 bases between them. The V gene's germline CDR1 is SGHTA and CDR2 FQGTGA. CDR3 nucleotide sequence: TGTGCCAGCAGCTTAATATTGGGGGACCCCGGGGAGCTGTTTTTT. Amino acid sequence: CASSLILGDPGELFF.

This clonotype appeared a single time. V is TRBV28 and J is TRBJ2-7; 8 bases align to TRBD2. The J segment lost 7 bases and the V segment lost 7 bases, leaving 15 bases of the junction unmatched. The CDR3 length is 15 residues. Per the germline V gene, CDR1 is MDHEN and CDR2 is SYDVKM. The CDR3 DNA reads TGTGCCAGCACCCTCAGTAGCGGGATTCTGTGGGAGCAGTACTTC. Protein: CASTLSSGILWEQYF.

This clonotype came up a few times. The chain carries TRBV28 and TRBJ1-1; the D gene is possibly TRBD1 (5 bases). CDR1 is MDHEN and CDR2 is SYDVKM in the germline V gene. The CDR3 spans 14 residues. With 0 bases removed from V and 2 bases from J, the gap between germline ends came to 7 bases. The CDR3 loop is CASSLWGDNTEAFF. For the CDR3, the DNA is TGTGCCAGCAGTTTATGGGGGGATAACACTGAAGCTTTCTTT.

The chain employs TRBV18 and TRBJ2-1, with D perhaps TRBD1 or TRBD2 (5 bases each). The germline V gene encodes CDR1 KGHSH and CDR2 LQKENI. Trimming cost V 1 base and J 7 bases, with 20 bases left between them. There are 17 residues in the CDR3. The CDR3: CASSPLLRDGVSNEQFF. The CDR3 DNA reads TGTGCCAGCTCACCACTTTTACGGGACGGCGTTTCGAATGAGCAGTTCTTC.

This clonotype has just a few counts. The chain is built from TRBV28 and TRBJ2-5; maybe TRBD1 (5 bases). Trimming took 6 bases from V and 1 from J, leaving 12 bases between them. CDR3 length: 14 residues. Per germline, CDR1 MDHEN and CDR2 SYDVKM. Here the CDR3 reads CASRPTGFQETQYF. The CDR3 region has the DNA TGTGCCAGCAGGCCCACAGGTTTCCAAGAGACCCAGTACTTC.

This clonotype was counted a few times. This sequence joins TRBV29-1 and TRBJ1-2; possibly TRBD1 for D (5 bases). The CDR3 runs to 12 residues. Per germline, CDR1 SQVTM and CDR2 ANQGSEA. V shed 5 bases and J shed 7 bases, with 14 bases lying between them. The CDR3 is CSVPSWGLGYTF. CDR3 nucleotide sequence: TGCAGCGTTCCTTCCTGGGGACTTGGCTACACCTTC. Full variable domain (missing parts from reference TRBV29-1 and TRBJ1-2): SAVISQKPSRDICQRGTSLTIQCQVDSQVTMMFWYRQQPGQSLTLIATANQGSEATYESGFVIDKFPISRPNLTFSTLTVSNMSPEDSSIYLCSVPSWGLGYTFGSGTRLTVV.

In its sample, this clonotype was seen many times. The DNA of the CDR3 is TGTGCCAGCAGATCTGCGAGGGAGGGTCAGCCCCAGCATTTT. Protein: CASRSAREGQPQHF. The chain is built from TRBV7-9 and TRBJ1-5; D remains unclear. The V end was cut by 6 bases, the J end by 6 bases, with 15 bases between. The CDR3 is 14 residues long. The germline V gene has CDR1 SEHNR and CDR2 FQNEAQ (reference sequence).

This chain links TRBV4-2 with TRBJ2-7; 10 bases are a match to TRBD2. From germline, CDR1 is LGHNA and CDR2 YNFKEQ. V gave up 0 bases and J gave up 3 bases; unmatched junction bases: 2. CDR3 length: 15 residues. Here the CDR3 reads CASSQEPSGGYEQYF. CDR3 nucleotides: TGTGCCAGCAGCCAAGAGCCTAGCGGGGGCTACGAGCAGTACTTC.

This chain joins TRBV7-3 and TRBJ2-4; possibly TRBD2 for D (5 bases). This CDR3 has 14 residues. V shed 5 bases and J shed 4 bases, with 12 bases lying between them. Germline-derived CDR1 and CDR2 are SGHTA and FQGTGA. DNA for the CDR3: TGTGCCAGCAGCCCAACTAGAGGGAAAAACATTCAGTACTTC. Its protein is CASSPTRGKNIQYF.